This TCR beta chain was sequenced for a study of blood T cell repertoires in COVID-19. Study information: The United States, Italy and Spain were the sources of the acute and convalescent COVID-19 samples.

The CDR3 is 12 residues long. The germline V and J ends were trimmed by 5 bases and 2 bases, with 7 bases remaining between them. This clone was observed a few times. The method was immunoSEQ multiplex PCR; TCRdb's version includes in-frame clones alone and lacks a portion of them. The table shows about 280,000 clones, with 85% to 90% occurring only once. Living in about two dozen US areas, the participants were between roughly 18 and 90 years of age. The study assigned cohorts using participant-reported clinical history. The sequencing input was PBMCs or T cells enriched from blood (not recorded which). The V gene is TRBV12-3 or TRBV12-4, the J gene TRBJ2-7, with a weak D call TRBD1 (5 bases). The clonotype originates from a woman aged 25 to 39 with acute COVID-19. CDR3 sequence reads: CASSQTAYEQYF. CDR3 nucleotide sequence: TGTGCCAGCAGTCAGACAGCCTACGAGCAGTACTTC.